This T cell receptor beta chain appears in the sequencing data of a study of T cell changes during pregnancy in multiple sclerosis. The CDR3 totals 18 residues. V lost 5 bases to trimming and J lost 5 bases; unmatched junction nucleotides: 11. CDR1 and CDR2 (germline): SGHVS, FQNEAQ. The table came from immunoSEQ multiplex PCR; TCRdb's copy has only in-frame clones and leaves some out. The sample has 65,000 to 85,000 clones, about nine tenths seen once. This chain connects TRBV7-8 to TRBJ2-1, with TRBD2 identical over 14 bases. The source was peripheral blood, collected after pregnancy. This receptor was identified in a female donor in good health, enrolled as a control in a pregnancy study. The CDR3 region has the DNA TGTGCCAGCAGCAAGACTAGCGGGGGGGCCAGGGTTGACAATGAGCAGTTCTTC. It codes for CASSKTSGGARVDNEQFF.